Listed below are T cell receptor beta chains from one sample, sequenced in a study of blood T cell repertoires in COVID-19. The repertoire was sequenced with immunoSEQ multiplex PCR; TCRdb's copy has only in-frame clones and lacks some. Among 90,000 or so clones listed, more than 75% were seen once. The sequenced sample was peripheral blood. These receptors came from a man aged 50 to 60 with active COVID-19. Both conserved end residues are part of each CDR3. D genes are given only for firm matches. The size field is filled for only some rows; it gives once, few, many or a size class.

size: -; J: TRBJ1-4; V: TRBV19; D: TRBD1; DNA: TGTGCATTGCCGGGACAGGGGTTAACGGAGGAGGAAAAACTGTTTTTT; CDR3: CALPGQGLTEEEKLFF
size: -; J: TRBJ1-2; V: TRBV3-1/TRBV3-2; D: -; DNA: TGTGCCAGCAGCCAAGAAGACCCCACGGGGGGGGTTTATCGTGGCTACACCTTC; CDR3: CASSQEDPTGGVYRGYTF
size: few; J: TRBJ1-1; V: TRBV19; D: -; DNA: TGTGCCAGTACTCTCCGGGACACTGAAGCTTTCTTT; CDR3: CASTLRDTEAFF
size: -; J: TRBJ1-3; V: TRBV6-2/TRBV6-3; D: -; DNA: TGTGCCAGCAGTTACCCCCCGGACAGTGGCTCTGGAAACACCATATATTTT; CDR3: CASSYPPDSGSGNTIYF
size: -; J: TRBJ2-2; V: TRBV5-1; D: TRBD2; DNA: TGCGCCAGCTCCCCCACTAGCGGGGTTAACACCGAGGAGCTGTTTTTT; CDR3: CASSPTSGVNTEELFF
size: -; J: TRBJ2-1; V: TRBV6-6; D: -; DNA: TGTGCCAGCAGTTTAACTAGCTCGTTTGCGTTCTTC; CDR3: CASSLTSSFAFF
size: -; J: TRBJ1-4; V: TRBV3-1/TRBV3-2; D: TRBD1; DNA: TGTGCCAGCAGCCAAGGACGGGGACAGGGTTTCGAAAAACTGTTTTTT; CDR3: CASSQGRGQGFEKLFF
size: -; J: TRBJ2-7; V: TRBV24-1; D: TRBD1; DNA: TGTGCCACCAGTGAAACCGGGACAGGGGGAACTAAGGAGCAGTACTTC; CDR3: CATSETGTGGTKEQYF
size: -; J: TRBJ1-2; V: TRBV30; D: -; DNA: TGTGCCTGGACCTATCAGGGGAACTATGGCTACACCTTC; CDR3: CAWTYQGNYGYTF
size: -; J: TRBJ1-1; V: TRBV4-1; D: -; DNA: TGCGCCAGCAGCCAAGAGGAGATGAACACTGAAGCTTTCTTT; CDR3: CASSQEEMNTEAFF
size: -; J: TRBJ2-5; V: TRBV11-2; D: -; DNA: TGTGCCAGCAGCTTAAATCCGGAGACCCAGTACTTC; CDR3: CASSLNPETQYF
size: -; J: TRBJ1-2; V: TRBV12-5; D: -; DNA: TGTGCTAGTGGTTTGGTACCCGGGGATGGCTACACCTTC; CDR3: CASGLVPGDGYTF